These 16 T cell receptor beta chains were all obtained from the same sample, sequenced in a study of CD8 T cells in Susac syndrome. Reverse transcription of roughly 0.45 to 1 ug RNA was performed with random hexamers. TCRdb redid the calling of the immunoSEQ multiplex PCR reads with MiXCR, one entry per CDR3 protein. The repertoire consists of around 170,000 distinct CDR3 sequences, with roughly 94% occurring once and the leading ten covering 0.15% to 0.2%. Sequencing input: CD8+ T cells from PBMCs. The receptor source for this set is a human donor with Susac syndrome.

This clonotype occurred once. This rearrangement joins TRBV20-1 to TRBJ2-1; TRBD1 might be the D (5 bases). There are 16 residues in the CDR3. Germline CDR1 reads DFQATT; CDR2 reads SNEGSKA (reference sequence). Trimming took off 4 bases at V and 2 bases at J, with 18 bases between the two ends. In nucleotides, the CDR3 is TGCAGTGCTAATTCAGACAGTCCTAATACCTACAATGAGCAGTTCTTC. Translating gives CSANSDSPNTYNEQFF.

This clonotype was seen only once. The rearrangement links TRBV29-1 to TRBJ1-1; D gene uncertain. Trimming stripped 5 bases from V and 4 bases from J, with 11 bases between. The CDR3 has 12 amino acids. CDR1 is SQVTM and CDR2 is ANQGSEA in the germline V gene. CDR3 residues: CSVFELSTEAFF. DNA for the CDR3: TGCAGCGTTTTTGAGCTTTCCACTGAAGCTTTCTTT.

The rearrangement uses TRBV9 and TRBJ2-5, with 8 bases fitting TRBD2. The CDR3 length is 14 residues. Germline loops: CDR1 SGDLS, CDR2 YYNGEE. V was clipped by 0 bases and J by 5 bases; unmatched bases: 3. CDR3 in amino acids: CASSVGTSKETQYF. Written as DNA, the CDR3 is TGTGCCAGCAGCGTAGGGACTAGCAAGGAGACCCAGTACTTC.

The CDR3 here is CASTTPRDTWTEAFF. The CDR3 nucleotides read TGTGCCAGCACTACCCCCAGGGATACTTGGACTGAAGCTTTCTTT. The genes are TRBV28 and TRBJ1-1; D is possibly TRBD1 (5 bases). V lost 7 bases, J lost 5 bases, and 20 bases lay in between. The CDR3 runs to 15 residues. Germline CDR1 and CDR2: MDHEN and SYDVKM.

The genes are TRBV12-3 or TRBV12-4 and TRBJ2-3; 7 bases match TRBD1. After removal of 1 base from V and 2 bases from J, the junction contained 3 bases not matched to a gene. This CDR3 spans 15 amino acids. As DNA, the CDR3 is TGTGCCAGCAGTTTAGGACAGGGTAACACAGATACGCAGTATTTT. It yields the protein CASSLGQGNTDTQYF.

This sequence joins TRBV7-8 and TRBJ1-1; D gene ambiguous. This CDR3 is built from 15 residues. The V gene's germline CDR1 is SGHVS and CDR2 FQNEAQ. Trimming cost V 4 bases and J 4 bases, with 16 bases left between them. CDR3 sequence reads: CASSSPGEVGTEAFF. The CDR3 bases are TGTGCCAGCAGCTCGCCTGGAGAGGTAGGCACTGAAGCTTTCTTT.

This sequence joins TRBV7-9 and TRBJ1-1; D unclear. V was trimmed by 4 bases and J by 12 bases, leaving 12 bases between them. In germline, CDR1 is SEHNR, CDR2 FQNEAQ (reference sequence). The CDR3 totals 11 residues. The DNA for the CDR3 is TGTGCCAGCAGCTCGGGATTTTGGACTTTCTTT. This translates into CASSSGFWTFF. Full variable domain (remainder filled in from reference TRBV7-9 and TRBJ1-1): DTGVSQNPRHKITKRGQNVTFRCDPISEHNRLYWYRQTLGQGPEFLTYFQNEAQLEKSRLLSDRFSAERPKGSFSTLEIQRTEQGDSAMYLCASSSGFWTFFGQGTRLTVV.

The rearrangement joins TRBV9 to TRBJ1-2, with D perhaps TRBD1 (5 bases). V lost 3 bases and J lost 4, with 16 bases in between. The germline V gene encodes CDR1 SGDLS and CDR2 YYNGEE. The CDR3 contains 15 residues. The CDR3 DNA follows: TGTGCCAGCAGCGGAGAGTTGGGGCCAGCCTATGGCTACACCTTC. Its translation is CASSGELGPAYGYTF. Full variable domain (rest looked up from reference TRBV9 and TRBJ1-2): DSGVTQTPKHLITATGQRVTLRCSPRSGDLSVYWYQQSLDQGLQFLIQYYNGEERAKGNILERFSAQQFPDLHSELNLSSLELGDSALYFCASSGELGPAYGYTFGSGTRLTVV.

The chain uses TRBV5-6 and TRBJ2-3; a weak D match, TRBD1 (6 bases). Trimming left V 5 bases short and J 3 bases short, with 22 bases between. The CDR3 consists of 17 residues. CDR1 SGHDT and CDR2 YYEEEE come from the germline V gene. In DNA form, the CDR3 reads TGTGCCAGCAGTCCTTCCTTACAGGGTTCTTCGACAGATACGCAGTATTTT. It codes for CASSPSLQGSSTDTQYF.

The CDR3 DNA sequence: TGTGCCAGCAGCTCCACTAGCGGAGCCAAAAACATTCAGTACTTC. It specifies CASSSTSGAKNIQYF. The chain carries TRBV11-2 and TRBJ2-4, with 8 bases identical to TRBD2. After removal of 4 bases from V and 0 bases from J, the junction contained 2 bases not matched to a gene. The CDR3 loop spans 15 amino acids. Germline CDR1 and CDR2: SGHAT and FQNNGV.

This clonotype was observed once. The V gene is TRBV7-8, the J gene TRBJ2-1, with 9 nucleotides matching TRBD1. Germline trimming cut 3 bases from V and 4 bases from J; bases unmatched to any gene: 10. This CDR3 comprises 17 residues. Germline values: CDR1 SGHVS, CDR2 FQNEAQ. CDR3 in amino acids: CASSFTRDRVGYNEQFF. Written as DNA, the CDR3 is TGTGCCAGCAGCTTTACCCGGGACAGGGTAGGATACAATGAGCAGTTCTTC.

The rearrangement links TRBV7-3 to TRBJ2-3, with TRBD2 identical over 9 bases. The CDR3 is 18 amino acids. The germline V gene encodes CDR1 SGHTA and CDR2 FQGTGA. Trimming took 2 bases from V and 8 from J; bases not matched to a gene: 17. The CDR3 loop reads CASSLDSMGGGAKGTQYF. In DNA, the CDR3 is TGTGCCAGCAGCTTAGACTCTATGGGCGGGGGGGCCAAAGGTACGCAGTATTTT.

The chain uses TRBV6-5 and TRBJ2-7; D remains ambiguous. With 3 bases removed from V and 4 bases from J, the gap between germline ends came to 13 bases. Germline V gene sequence: CDR1 MNHEY, CDR2 SVGAGI. This CDR3 comprises 14 residues. CDR3 amino acids: CASSYSFEVYEQYF. The CDR3 DNA follows: TGTGCCAGCAGTTATAGTTTTGAAGTTTACGAGCAGTACTTC.

The rearrangement joins TRBV7-8 to TRBJ2-7; 14 bases fit TRBD2. Germline-derived CDR1 and CDR2 are SGHVS and FQNEAQ. V gave up 5 bases and J gave up 1 base; unmatched junction bases: 7. The CDR3 length is 17 residues. CDR3 residues: CASSKGLAGANSYEQYF. The CDR3 DNA reads as TGTGCCAGCAGCAAGGGACTAGCGGGGGCGAATTCCTACGAGCAGTACTTC.

V is TRBV7-9 and J is TRBJ2-7; TRBD1 matches 8 bases. CDR1 and CDR2 from the germline V gene are SEHNR and FQNEAQ (reference sequence). CDR3 length equals 17 residues. V was pared by 1 base and J by 0 bases, with 8 bases of the junction left unmatched. CDR3 sequence: CASSLGELQGGSYEQYF. The CDR3 DNA sequence: TGTGCCAGCAGCTTAGGGGAACTACAGGGGGGCTCCTACGAGCAGTACTTC.

The chain links TRBV5-1 to TRBJ2-1; the D gene is possibly TRBD2 (6 bases). V was clipped by 6 bases and J by 7 bases, with 29 bases between them. Germline-derived CDR1 and CDR2 are SGHRS and YFSETQ. The length of the CDR3 is 18 residues. The CDR3 DNA reads as TGCGCCAGCAAGTGGGGGGACCCTAGCGCCGTGGCTGGGAATGAGCAGTTCTTC. Translation gives CASKWGDPSAVAGNEQFF.